The clone carrying this T cell receptor beta chain was recorded many times. What it binds is not known. The CDR3 has 13 residues. V lost 6 bases and J lost 4; bases outside the gene matches: 5. This record comes from a study of T cells after yellow fever vaccination. Findings and limits, study-wide: The secondary response was weaker, and its peak arrived faster, on day 5 versus 15. Shared CD4/CD8 clonotypes were a small share, likely from convergent recombination.

Universal primer sites and UMIs were introduced during 5'RACE template-switching synthesis of TCR cDNA. TCRdb reanalysed the 5' RACE reads using MiXCR and keeps one entry per CDR3 protein. The sample lists about 210,000 distinct CDR3 sequences; 6.7% were seen once. This rearrangement joins TRBV12-3 or TRBV12-4 to TRBJ1-1, with TRBD1 identical over 7 bases. Sequences were derived from CD4+ T cells sorted from PBMCs, sampled on the day of the yellow fever booster vaccination. The sequence came from a man in his thirties or forties who received the YFV17D yellow fever vaccine. DNA of the CDR3: TGTGCCAGCAGCCAAGGGGGCGGCACTGAAGCTTTCTTT. It yields the protein CASSQGGGTEAFF.